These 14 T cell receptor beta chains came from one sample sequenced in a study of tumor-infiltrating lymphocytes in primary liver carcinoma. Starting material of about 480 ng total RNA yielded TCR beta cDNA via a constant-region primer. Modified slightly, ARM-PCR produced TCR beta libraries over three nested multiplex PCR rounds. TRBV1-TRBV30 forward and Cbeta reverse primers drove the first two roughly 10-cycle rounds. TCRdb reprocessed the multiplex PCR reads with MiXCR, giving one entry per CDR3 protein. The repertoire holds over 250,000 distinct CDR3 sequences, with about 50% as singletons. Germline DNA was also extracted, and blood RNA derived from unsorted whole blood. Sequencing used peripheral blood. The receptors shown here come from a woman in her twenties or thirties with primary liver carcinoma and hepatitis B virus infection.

CDR3 in amino acids: CASRRGGGSRNEQFF. CDR3 bases: TGTGCCAGCAGGAGGGGCGGGGGTTCGCGGAATGAGCAGTTCTTC. The chain joins TRBV13 to TRBJ2-1; 7 nucleotides agree with TRBD2. This CDR3 has 15 residues. J lost 7 bases, V lost 6 bases, and 12 bases had no gene match. CDR1 is PRHDT, CDR2 FYEKMQ, per germline (reference sequence).

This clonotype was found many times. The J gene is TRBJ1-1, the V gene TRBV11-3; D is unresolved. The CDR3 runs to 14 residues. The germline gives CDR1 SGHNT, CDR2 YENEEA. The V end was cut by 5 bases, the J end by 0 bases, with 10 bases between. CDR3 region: CASSLITMNTEAFF. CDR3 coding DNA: TGTGCCAGCAGCCTTATCACAATGAACACTGAAGCTTTCTTT. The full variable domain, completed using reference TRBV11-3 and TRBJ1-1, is EAGVVQSPRYKIIEKKQPVAFWCNPISGHNTLYWYLQNLGQGPELLIRYENEEAVDDSQLPKDRFSAERLKGVDSTLKIQPAELGDSAVYLCASSLITMNTEAFFGQGTRLTVV.

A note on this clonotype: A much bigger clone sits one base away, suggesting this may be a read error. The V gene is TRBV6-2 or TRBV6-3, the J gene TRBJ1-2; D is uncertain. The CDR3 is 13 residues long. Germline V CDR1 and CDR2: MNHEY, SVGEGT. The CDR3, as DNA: TGTGCCAGCAGTTACGGCAAGGGTTATGGCTACAGCTTC. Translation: CASSYGKGYGYSF.

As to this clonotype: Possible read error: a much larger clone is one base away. The CDR3, as DNA: TGTGTCATCAGTGAGTCAGGGAGTGGGACCCAGTACTTC. Residues: CVISESGSGTQYF. The chain employs TRBV10-3 and TRBJ2-5; D tentatively fits TRBD1 or TRBD2 (5 bases each). The CDR3 spans 13 residues. Germline V lookup: CDR1 ENHRY, CDR2 SYGVKD.

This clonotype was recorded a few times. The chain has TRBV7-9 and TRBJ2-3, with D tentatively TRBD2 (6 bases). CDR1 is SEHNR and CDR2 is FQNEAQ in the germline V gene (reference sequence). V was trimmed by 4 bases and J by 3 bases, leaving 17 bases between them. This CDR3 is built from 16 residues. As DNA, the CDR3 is TGTGCCAGCAGCTCCCGACTATCGGGAGAAACAGATACGCAGTATTTT. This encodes CASSSRLSGETDTQYF.

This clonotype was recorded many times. CDR3 sequence: CASSSPRNYGYTF. The CDR3 coding sequence is TGTGCCAGCAGTTCACCCAGGAACTATGGCTACACCTTC. This chain joins TRBV6-2 or TRBV6-3 and TRBJ1-2; D gene ambiguous. V lost 4 bases, J lost 2 bases, and 8 bases lay in between. CDR1 and CDR2 from the germline V gene are MNHEY and SVGEGT. The CDR3 loop spans 13 amino acids.

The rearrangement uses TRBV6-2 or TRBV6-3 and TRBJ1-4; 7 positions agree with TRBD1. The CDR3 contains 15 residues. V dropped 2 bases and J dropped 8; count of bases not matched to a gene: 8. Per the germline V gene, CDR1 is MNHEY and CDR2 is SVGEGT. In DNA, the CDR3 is TGTGCCAGCAGTTACAGTCGGGACAGAGTAGAAAAACTGTTTTTT. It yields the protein CASSYSRDRVEKLFF.

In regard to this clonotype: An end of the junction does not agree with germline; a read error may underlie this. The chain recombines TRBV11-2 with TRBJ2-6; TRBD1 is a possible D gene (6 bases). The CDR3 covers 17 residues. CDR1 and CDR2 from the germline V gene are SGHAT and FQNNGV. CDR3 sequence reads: CASSSLGQGYGVNVLTF. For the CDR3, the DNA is TGTGCCAGCAGCTCCCTTGGGCAGGGGTATGGGGTCAACGTCCTAACTTTC.

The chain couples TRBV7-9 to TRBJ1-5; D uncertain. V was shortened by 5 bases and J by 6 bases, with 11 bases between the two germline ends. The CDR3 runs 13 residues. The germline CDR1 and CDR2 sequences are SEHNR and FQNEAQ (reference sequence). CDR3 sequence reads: CASSGRWGQPQHF. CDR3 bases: TGTGCCAGCAGCGGAAGATGGGGTCAGCCCCAGCATTTT.

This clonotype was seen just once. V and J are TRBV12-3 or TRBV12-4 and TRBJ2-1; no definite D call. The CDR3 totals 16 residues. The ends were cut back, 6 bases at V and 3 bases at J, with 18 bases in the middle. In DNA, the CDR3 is TGTGCCAGCAGCCCAGGTGAAGGACCGGGCTACAATGAGCAGTTCTTC. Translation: CASSPGEGPGYNEQFF.

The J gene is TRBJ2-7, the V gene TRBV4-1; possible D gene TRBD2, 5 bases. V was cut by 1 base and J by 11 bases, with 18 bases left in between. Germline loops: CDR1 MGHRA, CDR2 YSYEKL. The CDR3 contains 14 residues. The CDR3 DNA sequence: TGCGCCAGCAGCCAAGTGGACCGCTCCCACGGGAAGTACTTC. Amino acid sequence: CASSQVDRSHGKYF.

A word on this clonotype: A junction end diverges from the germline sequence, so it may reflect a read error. The CDR3 spells CASSFPGRDTHYF. CDR3 sequence (DNA): TGTGCCAGCAGTTTTCCAGGGCGTGATACGCATTATTTT. The V and J genes are TRBV28 and TRBJ2-3, with D maybe TRBD1 (5 bases). Germline V gene sequence: CDR1 MDHEN, CDR2 SYDVKM. The CDR3 totals 13 residues.

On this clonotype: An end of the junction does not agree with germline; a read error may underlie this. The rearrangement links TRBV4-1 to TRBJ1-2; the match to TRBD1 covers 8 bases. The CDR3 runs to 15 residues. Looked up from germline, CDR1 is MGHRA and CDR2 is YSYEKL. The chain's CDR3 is CTSSQDDRGHYGYTF. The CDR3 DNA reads TGCACCAGCAGCCAAGACGACAGGGGACACTATGGCTACACCTTC.

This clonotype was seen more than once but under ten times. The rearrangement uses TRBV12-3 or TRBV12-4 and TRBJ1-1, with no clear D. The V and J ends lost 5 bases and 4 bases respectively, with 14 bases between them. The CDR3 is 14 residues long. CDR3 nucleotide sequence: TGTGCCAGCAGTCTCTCGGGGAAGGGCACTGAAGCTTTCTTT. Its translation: CASSLSGKGTEAFF.